This entry is about one T cell receptor beta chain. This entry belongs to a study of cytomegalovirus exposure and HLA in healthy donors. The PCR made use of 60 Vbeta and 13 Jbeta primers. Only in-frame clones appear in the TCRdb table, and some are missing; sequencing was by immunoSEQ multiplex PCR. The data show roughly 200,000 clones, 79% seen once. CDR3 size: 14 residues. CDR1 is MNHEY and CDR2 is SVGAGI in the germline V gene. J lost 7 bases, V lost 4 bases, and 6 bases had no gene match. The sequence derives from a girl between 5 and 17 years old in good health and CMV-seropositive. The source material was PBMCs. The chain joins TRBV6-5 to TRBJ2-4; TRBD1 agrees at 8 bases. CDR3 sequence (DNA): TGTGCCAGCAGTTCGACAGGGGAGCGGAACATTCAGTACTTC. Its translation: CASSSTGERNIQYF.